One sample yielded the 10 T cell receptor beta chains listed below, sequenced in a study of cytomegalovirus exposure and HLA in healthy donors. Researchers ran the PCR with 60 Vbeta and 13 Jbeta primers. Produced via immunoSEQ multiplex PCR; TCRdb's table is partial and in-frame only. This table holds approximately 110,000 clones, roughly 85% found once. Input material: PBMCs. These receptors all stem from a woman in her forties in good health and CMV-seronegative.

The chain recombines TRBV2 with TRBJ2-1; 11 bases match TRBD2. J lost 9 bases, V lost 8 bases, and 18 bases had no gene match. CDR3 length equals 17 residues. Looked up from germline, CDR1 is SNHLY and CDR2 is FYNNEI. In DNA form, the CDR3 reads TGTGCCAGCTGGGCCCCACAGCTAGCGGGGGGACGGAGTGAGCAGTTCTTC. This codes for CASWAPQLAGGRSEQFF.

This sequence joins TRBV19 and TRBJ2-5; D not resolved. The CDR3 has 13 amino acids. The germline V and J ends were trimmed by 5 bases and 4 bases, with 11 bases remaining between them. Per the germline V gene, CDR1 is LNHDA and CDR2 is SQIVND (reference sequence). The CDR3 bases are TGTGCCAGTAGTCTCCAGGAACGAGAGACCCAGTACTTC. It yields the protein CASSLQERETQYF.

The gene calls are TRBV10-3 and TRBJ1-1; unclear D gene. Germline V gene sequence: CDR1 ENHRY, CDR2 SYGVKD. The CDR3 contains 13 residues. V gave up 5 bases and J gave up 5 bases, with 12 bases separating them. CDR3 in amino acids: CAISYSPNTEAFF. The CDR3 DNA reads as TGTGCCATCAGTTACTCCCCGAATACTGAAGCTTTCTTT.

The chain joins TRBV19 to TRBJ1-4, with D maybe TRBD1 (5 bases). Trimming removed 3 bases at V and 8 bases at J, with 13 bases between. Germline CDR1 is LNHDA and CDR2 is SQIVND (reference sequence). CDR3 length: 14 residues. DNA of the CDR3: TGTGCCAGTAGTATCCGGGACTCCAGCGAAAAACTGTTTTTT. This sequence encodes CASSIRDSSEKLFF.

This chain uses TRBV5-6 with TRBJ1-2; perhaps TRBD1 as D (6 bases). This CDR3 is built from 15 residues. Trimming removed 0 bases from V and 2 bases from J, with 11 bases in between. The germline CDR1 and CDR2 sequences are SGHDT and YYEEEE. CDR3 sequence: CASSLALTGNYGYTF. DNA of the CDR3: TGTGCCAGCAGCTTGGCCCTGACAGGAAACTATGGCTACACCTTC.

The V gene is TRBV7-2, the J gene TRBJ1-2, with D possibly being TRBD1 (5 bases). Germline assignment: CDR1 SGHTA and CDR2 FQGNSA. CDR3 length equals 13 residues. Trimming cost V 4 bases and J 8 bases, with 14 bases left between them. The CDR3 sequence is CASSSRHGGGYTF. The CDR3 DNA is TGTGCCAGCAGCTCGCGACACGGGGGGGGCTACACCTTC.

The gene calls are TRBV27 and TRBJ1-3, with 7 positions matching TRBD1. Looked up from germline, CDR1 is MNHEY and CDR2 is SMNVEV (reference sequence). The CDR3 is 19 residues long. With V trimmed by 2 bases and J by 0 bases, 13 bases remained unmatched. CDR3: CASSLPVSGQPYSGNTIYF. Written as DNA, the CDR3 is TGTGCCAGCAGTTTACCGGTTTCGGGACAGCCCTACTCTGGAAACACCATATATTTT.

This chain connects TRBV7-9 to TRBJ1-1; no reliable D call. The ends were cut back, 3 bases at V and 1 base at J, with 6 bases in the middle. This CDR3 is 13 amino acids long. CDR1 and CDR2 from the germline V gene are SEHNR and FQNEAQ (reference sequence). DNA of the CDR3: TGTGCCAGCAGCTTGAACGGGAACACTGAAGCTTTCTTT. Its protein is CASSLNGNTEAFF.

J is TRBJ2-7 and V is TRBV7-2, with TRBD2 as a possible D gene (6 bases). The germline V gene encodes CDR1 SGHTA and CDR2 FQGNSA. This CDR3 contains 13 residues. With 2 bases removed from V and 7 bases from J, the gap between germline ends came to 12 bases. The CDR3 loop reads CASSLPGGREQYF. The CDR3 nucleotides are TGTGCCAGCAGCTTACCCGGGGGTCGGGAGCAGTACTTC.

The chain joins TRBV7-8 to TRBJ1-1, with a possible D match to TRBD1 (5 bases). V was clipped by 4 bases and J by 5 bases, with 17 bases between them. Germline-derived CDR1 and CDR2 are SGHVS and FQNEAQ. The CDR3 length is 15 residues. CDR3 residues: CASSSYDGARTEAFF. The CDR3, as DNA: TGTGCCAGCAGCTCGTACGATGGGGCGCGGACTGAAGCTTTCTTT.